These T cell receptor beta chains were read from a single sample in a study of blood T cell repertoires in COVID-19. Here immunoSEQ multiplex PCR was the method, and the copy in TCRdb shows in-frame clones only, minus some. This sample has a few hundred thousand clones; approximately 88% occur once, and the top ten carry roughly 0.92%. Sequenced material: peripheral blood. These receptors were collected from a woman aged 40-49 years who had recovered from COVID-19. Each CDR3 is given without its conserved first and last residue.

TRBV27	ASARDKGEKLF
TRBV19	ASRAPGDTQY
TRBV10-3	AIKGSAGELF
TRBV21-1	ASSKGTGQIIGYT
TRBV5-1	ASSGRANEQF
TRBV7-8	ASSLGLGGRASYNEQF
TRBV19	ASTTGTSANYEQY
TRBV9	ASSVSGTGVGNEQF
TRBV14	ASSRQGNTEAF
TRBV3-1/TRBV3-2	ASSQAGVETQY
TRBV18	ASSAPDGLSRGGNTIY
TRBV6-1	ASSGPPDRLTYGYT
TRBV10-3	ATRGAGSSYNEQF
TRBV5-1	ASSLGGGSTYNEQF
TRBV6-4	ASSPRTSPRPTEAF
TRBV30	AWSVSGDTQY
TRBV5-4	ASSPDSGLDTQY
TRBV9	ASSVVAEDSPLH
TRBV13	ASSSGLAANEQF
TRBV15	ATSRDLQGGGSGANVLT
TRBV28	AGQQGPGDSNQPQH
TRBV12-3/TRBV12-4	ASSLKSGDEQF
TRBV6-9	ASSGQYGGYT
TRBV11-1	ASSFTGTSYNEQF
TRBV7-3	ASSLGVGSTDTQY
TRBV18	ASSPPQGMNTGELF
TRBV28	ASSRGTSGRWRPYEQY
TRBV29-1	SVAQGLQETQY